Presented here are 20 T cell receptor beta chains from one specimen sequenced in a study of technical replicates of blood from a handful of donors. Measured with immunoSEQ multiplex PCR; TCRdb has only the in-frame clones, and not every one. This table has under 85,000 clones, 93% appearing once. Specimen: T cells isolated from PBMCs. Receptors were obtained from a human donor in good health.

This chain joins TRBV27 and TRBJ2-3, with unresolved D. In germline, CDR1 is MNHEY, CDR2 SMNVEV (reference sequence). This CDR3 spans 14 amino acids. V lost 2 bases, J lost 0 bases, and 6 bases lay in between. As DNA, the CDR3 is TGTGCCAGCAGTTTAAAGCTCAGCACAGATACGCAGTATTTT. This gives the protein CASSLKLSTDTQYF.

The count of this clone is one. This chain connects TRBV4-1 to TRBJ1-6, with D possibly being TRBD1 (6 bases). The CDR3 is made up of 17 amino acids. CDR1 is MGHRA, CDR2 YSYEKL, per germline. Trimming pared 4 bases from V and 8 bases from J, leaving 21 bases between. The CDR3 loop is CASSPENRVRGDSPLHF. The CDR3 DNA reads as TGCGCCAGCAGCCCCGAGAACAGGGTTAGAGGAGATTCACCCCTCCACTTT.

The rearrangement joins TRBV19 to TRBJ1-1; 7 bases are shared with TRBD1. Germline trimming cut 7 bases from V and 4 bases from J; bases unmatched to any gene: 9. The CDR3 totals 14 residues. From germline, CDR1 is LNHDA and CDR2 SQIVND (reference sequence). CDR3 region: CASIVTGKSTEAFF. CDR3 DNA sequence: TGTGCCAGTATTGTGACAGGGAAGAGCACTGAAGCTTTCTTT. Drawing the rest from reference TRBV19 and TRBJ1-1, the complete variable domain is DGGITQSPKYLFRKEGQNVTLSCEQNLNHDAMYWYRQDPGQGLRLIYYSQIVNDFQKGDIAEGYSVSREKKESFPLTVTSAQKNPTAFYLCASIVTGKSTEAFFGQGTRLTVV.

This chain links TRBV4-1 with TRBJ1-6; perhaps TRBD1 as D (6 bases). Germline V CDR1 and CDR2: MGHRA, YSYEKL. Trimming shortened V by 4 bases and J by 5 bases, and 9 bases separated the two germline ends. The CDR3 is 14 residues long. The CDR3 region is CASSPGADNSPLHF. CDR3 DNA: TGCGCCAGCAGCCCAGGGGCCGATAATTCACCCCTCCACTTT.

CDR3 sequence: CSAYSYGYTF. The CDR3 DNA reads TGCAGTGCTTATTCCTATGGCTACACCTTC. The chain joins TRBV20-1 to TRBJ1-2; D gene uncertain. Per germline, CDR1 DFQATT and CDR2 SNEGSKA (reference sequence). This CDR3 is built from 10 residues. V was trimmed by 5 bases and J by 4 bases, leaving 5 bases between them.

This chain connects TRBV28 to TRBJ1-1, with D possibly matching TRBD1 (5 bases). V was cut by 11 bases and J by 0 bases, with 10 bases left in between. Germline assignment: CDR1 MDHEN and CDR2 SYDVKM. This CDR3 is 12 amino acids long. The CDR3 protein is CALGGVNTEAFF. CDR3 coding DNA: TGTGCCCTGGGAGGGGTGAACACTGAAGCTTTCTTT.

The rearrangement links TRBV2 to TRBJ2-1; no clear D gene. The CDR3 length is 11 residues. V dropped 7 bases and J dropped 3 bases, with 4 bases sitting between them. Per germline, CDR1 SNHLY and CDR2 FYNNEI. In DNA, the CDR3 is TGTGCCAGCAACTACTACAATGAGCAGTTCTTC. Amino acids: CASNYYNEQFF.

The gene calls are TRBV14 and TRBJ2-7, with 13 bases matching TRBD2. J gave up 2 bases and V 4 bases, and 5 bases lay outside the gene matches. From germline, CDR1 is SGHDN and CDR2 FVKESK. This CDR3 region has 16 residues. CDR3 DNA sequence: TGTGCCAGCAGCCCTGGGACTAGCGGGATCCCCTACGAGCAGTACTTC. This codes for CASSPGTSGIPYEQYF.

CDR3 DNA: TGCAGCGCGATACAGGGATACGAGCAGTACTTC. It yields the protein CSAIQGYEQYF. The gene calls are TRBV29-1 and TRBJ2-7; tentative D call: TRBD1 (6 bases). Looked up from germline, CDR1 is SQVTM and CDR2 is ANQGSEA. CDR3 length equals 11 residues. V lost 7 bases and J 4 bases, leaving 11 bases between the germline ends.

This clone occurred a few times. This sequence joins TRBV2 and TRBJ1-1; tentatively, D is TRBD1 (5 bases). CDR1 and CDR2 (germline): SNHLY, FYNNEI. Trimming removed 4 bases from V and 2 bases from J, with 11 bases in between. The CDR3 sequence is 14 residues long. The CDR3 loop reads CASSAWTSNTEAFF. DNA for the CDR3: TGTGCCAGCAGTGCGTGGACATCTAACACTGAAGCTTTCTTT.

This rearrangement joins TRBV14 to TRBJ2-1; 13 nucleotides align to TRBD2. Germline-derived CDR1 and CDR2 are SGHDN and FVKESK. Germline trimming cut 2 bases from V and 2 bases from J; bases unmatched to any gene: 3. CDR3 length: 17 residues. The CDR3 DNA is TGTGCCAGCAGCCAATTCGGACTAGCGGGAGCCTACAATGAGCAGTTCTTC. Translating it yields CASSQFGLAGAYNEQFF.

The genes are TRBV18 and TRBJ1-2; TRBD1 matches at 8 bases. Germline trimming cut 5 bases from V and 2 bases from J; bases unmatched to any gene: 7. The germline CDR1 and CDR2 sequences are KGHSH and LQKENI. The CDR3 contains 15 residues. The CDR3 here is CASSARQGANYGYTF. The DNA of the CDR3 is TGTGCCAGCTCAGCCAGGCAGGGGGCAAACTATGGCTACACCTTC.

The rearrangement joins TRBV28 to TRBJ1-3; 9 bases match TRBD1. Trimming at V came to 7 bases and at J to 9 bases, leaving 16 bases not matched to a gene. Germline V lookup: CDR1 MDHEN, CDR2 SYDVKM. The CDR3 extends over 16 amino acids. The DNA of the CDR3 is TGTGCCAGCACTATCCCCGACAGGGGGATCGTTGGCACCATATATTTT. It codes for CASTIPDRGIVGTIYF. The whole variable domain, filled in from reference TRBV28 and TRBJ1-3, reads DVKVTQSSRYLVKRTGEKVFLECVQDMDHENMFWYRQDPGLGLRLIYFSYDVKMKEKGDIPEGYSVSREKKERFSLILESASTNQTSMYLCASTIPDRGIVGTIYFGEGSWLTVV.

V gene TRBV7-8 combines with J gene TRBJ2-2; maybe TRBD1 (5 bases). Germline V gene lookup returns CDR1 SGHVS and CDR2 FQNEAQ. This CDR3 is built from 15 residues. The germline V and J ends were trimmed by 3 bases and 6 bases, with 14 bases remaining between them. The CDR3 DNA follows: TGTGCCAGCAGCTTTGGCAGGGCGAGCGCCGGGGAGCTGTTTTTT. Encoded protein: CASSFGRASAGELFF.

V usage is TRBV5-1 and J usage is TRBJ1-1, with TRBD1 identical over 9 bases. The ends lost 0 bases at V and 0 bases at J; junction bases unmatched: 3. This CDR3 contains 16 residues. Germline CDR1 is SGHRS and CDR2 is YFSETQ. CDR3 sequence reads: CASSLGQGGMNTEAFF. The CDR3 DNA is TGCGCCAGCAGCTTGGGACAGGGGGGAATGAACACTGAAGCTTTCTTT.

DNA of the CDR3: TGTGCCAGGACTAGCGGGTTCTACAATGAGCAGTTCTTC. Its translation: CARTSGFYNEQFF. V gene TRBV2 combines with J gene TRBJ2-1; 10 nucleotides match TRBD2. V was pared by 9 bases and J by 3 bases, with 2 bases of the junction left unmatched. This CDR3 is built from 13 residues. CDR1 and CDR2 from the germline V gene are SNHLY and FYNNEI.

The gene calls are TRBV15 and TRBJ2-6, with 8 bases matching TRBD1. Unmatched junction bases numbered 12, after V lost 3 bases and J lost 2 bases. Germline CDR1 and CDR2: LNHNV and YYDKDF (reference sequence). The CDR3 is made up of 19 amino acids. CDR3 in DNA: TGTGCCACCAGCAGGGAAAAACAGGGGGTAGTTACTGGGGCCAACGTCCTGACTTTC. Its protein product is CATSREKQGVVTGANVLTF.

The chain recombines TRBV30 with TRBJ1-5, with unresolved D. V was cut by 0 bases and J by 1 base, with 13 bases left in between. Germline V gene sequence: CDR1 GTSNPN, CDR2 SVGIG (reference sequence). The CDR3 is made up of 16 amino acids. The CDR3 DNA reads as TGTGCCTGGAGTGTACTCGCATCTTCCAGCAATCAGCCCCAGCATTTT. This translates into CAWSVLASSSNQPQHF.

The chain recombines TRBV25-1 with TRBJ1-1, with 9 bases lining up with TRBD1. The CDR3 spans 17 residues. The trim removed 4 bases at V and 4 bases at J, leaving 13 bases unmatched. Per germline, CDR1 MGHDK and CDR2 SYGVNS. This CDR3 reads CASSGFGTGMMGTEAFF. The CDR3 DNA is TGTGCCAGCAGTGGTTTCGGGACAGGGATGATGGGCACTGAAGCTTTCTTT.

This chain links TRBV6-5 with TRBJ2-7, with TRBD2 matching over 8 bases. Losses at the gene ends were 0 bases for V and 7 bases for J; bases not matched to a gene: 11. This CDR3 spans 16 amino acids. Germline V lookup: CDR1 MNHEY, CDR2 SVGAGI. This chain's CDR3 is CASSYSGSAGAGEQYF. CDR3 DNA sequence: TGTGCCAGCAGTTACTCGGGATCAGCGGGAGCAGGGGAGCAGTACTTC.